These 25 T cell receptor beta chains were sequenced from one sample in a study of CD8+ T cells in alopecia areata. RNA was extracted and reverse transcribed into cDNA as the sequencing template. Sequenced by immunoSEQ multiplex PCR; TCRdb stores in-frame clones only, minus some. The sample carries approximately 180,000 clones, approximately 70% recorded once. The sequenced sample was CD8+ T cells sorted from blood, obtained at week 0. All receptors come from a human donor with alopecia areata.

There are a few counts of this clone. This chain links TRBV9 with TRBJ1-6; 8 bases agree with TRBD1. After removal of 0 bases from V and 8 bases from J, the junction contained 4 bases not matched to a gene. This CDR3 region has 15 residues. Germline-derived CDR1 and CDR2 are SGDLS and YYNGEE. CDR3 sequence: CASSVAGGADSPLHF. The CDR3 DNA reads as TGTGCCAGCAGCGTAGCAGGGGGCGCGGATTCACCCCTCCACTTT.

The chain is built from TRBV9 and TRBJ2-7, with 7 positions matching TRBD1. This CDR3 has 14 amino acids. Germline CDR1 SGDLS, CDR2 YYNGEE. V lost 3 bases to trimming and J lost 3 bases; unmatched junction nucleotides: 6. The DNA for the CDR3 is TGTGCCAGCAGCGCGACAGGGAGAAACTACGAGCAGTACTTC. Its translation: CASSATGRNYEQYF.

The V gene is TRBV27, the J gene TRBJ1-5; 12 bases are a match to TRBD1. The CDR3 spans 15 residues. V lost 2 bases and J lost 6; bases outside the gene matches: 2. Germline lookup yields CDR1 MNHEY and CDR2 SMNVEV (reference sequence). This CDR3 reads CASSLGTGGSQPQHF. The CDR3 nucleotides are TGTGCCAGCAGTTTAGGGACAGGGGGCAGTCAGCCCCAGCATTTT.

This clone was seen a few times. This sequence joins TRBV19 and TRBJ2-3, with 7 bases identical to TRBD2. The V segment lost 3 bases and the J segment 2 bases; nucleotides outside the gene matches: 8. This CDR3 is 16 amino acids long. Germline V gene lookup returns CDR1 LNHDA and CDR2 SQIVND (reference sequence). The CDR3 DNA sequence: TGTGCCAGTAGTATCCCCCAGCGGGAAGACACAGATACGCAGTATTTT. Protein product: CASSIPQREDTDTQYF.

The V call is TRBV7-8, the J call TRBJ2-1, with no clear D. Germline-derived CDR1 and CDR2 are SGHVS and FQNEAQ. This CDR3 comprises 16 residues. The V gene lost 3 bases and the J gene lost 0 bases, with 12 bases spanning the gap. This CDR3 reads CASSFRLSGSYNEQFF. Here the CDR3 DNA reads TGTGCCAGCAGCTTCAGGCTCTCAGGCTCCTACAATGAGCAGTTCTTC. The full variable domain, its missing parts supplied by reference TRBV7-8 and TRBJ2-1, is GAGVSQSPRYKVAKRGQDVALRCDPISGHVSLFWYQQALGQGPEFLTYFQNEAQLDKSGLPSDRFFAERPEGSVSTLKIQRTQQEDSAVYLCASSFRLSGSYNEQFFGPGTRLTVL.

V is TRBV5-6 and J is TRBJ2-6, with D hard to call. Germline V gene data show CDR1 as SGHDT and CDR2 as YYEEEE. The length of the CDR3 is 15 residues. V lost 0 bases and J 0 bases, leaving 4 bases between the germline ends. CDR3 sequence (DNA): TGTGCCAGCAGCTTGGGGGACTCTGGGGCCAACGTCCTGACTTTC. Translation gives CASSLGDSGANVLTF.

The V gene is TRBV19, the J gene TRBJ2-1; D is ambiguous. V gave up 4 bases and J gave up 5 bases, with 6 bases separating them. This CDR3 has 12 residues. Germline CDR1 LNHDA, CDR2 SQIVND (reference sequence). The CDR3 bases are TGTGCCAGTAGTAACCCCAACAATGAGCAGTTCTTC. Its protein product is CASSNPNNEQFF.

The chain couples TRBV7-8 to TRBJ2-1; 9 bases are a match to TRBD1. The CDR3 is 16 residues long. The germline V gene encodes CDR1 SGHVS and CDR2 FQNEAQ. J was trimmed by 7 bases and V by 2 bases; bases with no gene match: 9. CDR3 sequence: CASSLWGTGIWNEQFF. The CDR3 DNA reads TGTGCCAGCAGCTTATGGGGGACAGGGATTTGGAATGAGCAGTTCTTC. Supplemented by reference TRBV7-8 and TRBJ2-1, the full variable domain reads GAGVSQSPRYKVAKRGQDVALRCDPISGHVSLFWYQQALGQGPEFLTYFQNEAQLDKSGLPSDRFFAERPEGSVSTLKIQRTQQEDSAVYLCASSLWGTGIWNEQFFGPGTRLTVL.

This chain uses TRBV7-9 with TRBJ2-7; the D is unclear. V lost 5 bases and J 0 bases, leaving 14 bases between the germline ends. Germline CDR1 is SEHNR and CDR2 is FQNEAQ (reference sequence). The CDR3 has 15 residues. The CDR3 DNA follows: TGTGCCAGCAGCCCCCAGATGATGAGCTCCTACGAGCAGTACTTC. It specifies CASSPQMMSSYEQYF.

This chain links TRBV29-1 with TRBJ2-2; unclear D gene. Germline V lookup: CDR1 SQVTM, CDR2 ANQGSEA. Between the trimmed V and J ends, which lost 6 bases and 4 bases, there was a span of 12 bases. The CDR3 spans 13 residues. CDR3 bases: TGCAGCGTCCCCGGGCCTAGCACCGGGGAGCTGTTTTTT. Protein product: CSVPGPSTGELFF.

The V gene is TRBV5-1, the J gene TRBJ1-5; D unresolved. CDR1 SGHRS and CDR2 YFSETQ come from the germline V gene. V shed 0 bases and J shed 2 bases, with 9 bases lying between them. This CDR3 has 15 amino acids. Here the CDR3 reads CASSLGHGGNQPQHF. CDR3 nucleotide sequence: TGCGCCAGCAGCTTGGGACATGGGGGCAATCAGCCCCAGCATTTT.

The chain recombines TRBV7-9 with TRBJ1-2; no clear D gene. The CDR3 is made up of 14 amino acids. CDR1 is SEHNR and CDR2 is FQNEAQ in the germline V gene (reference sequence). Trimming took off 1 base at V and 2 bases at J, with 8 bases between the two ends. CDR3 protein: CASSLDRGNYGYTF. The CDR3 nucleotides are TGTGCCAGCAGCTTAGATCGAGGAAACTATGGCTACACCTTC.

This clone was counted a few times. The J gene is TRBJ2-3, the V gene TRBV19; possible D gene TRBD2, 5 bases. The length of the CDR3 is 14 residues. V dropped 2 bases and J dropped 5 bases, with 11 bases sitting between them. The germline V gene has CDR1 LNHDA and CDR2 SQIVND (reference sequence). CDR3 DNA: TGTGCCAGTAGTATACCGCTAGCAGGAGATACGCAGTATTTT. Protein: CASSIPLAGDTQYF.

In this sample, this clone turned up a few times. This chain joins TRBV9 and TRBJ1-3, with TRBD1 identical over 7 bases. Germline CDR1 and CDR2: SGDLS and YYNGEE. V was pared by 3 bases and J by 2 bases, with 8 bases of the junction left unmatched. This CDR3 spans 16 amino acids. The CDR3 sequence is CASSAQGRDAGNTIYF. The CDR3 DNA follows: TGTGCCAGCAGCGCACAGGGGAGAGATGCTGGAAACACCATATATTTT.

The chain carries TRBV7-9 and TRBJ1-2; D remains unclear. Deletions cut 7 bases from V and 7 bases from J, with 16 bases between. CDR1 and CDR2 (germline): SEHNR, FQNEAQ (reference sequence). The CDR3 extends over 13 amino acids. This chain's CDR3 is CASNLGSRAGYTF. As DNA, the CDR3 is TGTGCCAGCAACCTAGGGAGCCGGGCTGGCTACACCTTC.

The CDR3 DNA sequence: TGTGCCAGCAGTGACCTGATACAGGGGAGCACCGGGGAGCTGTTTTTT. Translated: CASSDLIQGSTGELFF. The J gene is TRBJ2-2, the V gene TRBV2; 7 positions match TRBD1. Unmatched junction bases numbered 8, after V lost 3 bases and J lost 4 bases. The CDR3 covers 16 residues. Germline V CDR1 and CDR2: SNHLY, FYNNEI.

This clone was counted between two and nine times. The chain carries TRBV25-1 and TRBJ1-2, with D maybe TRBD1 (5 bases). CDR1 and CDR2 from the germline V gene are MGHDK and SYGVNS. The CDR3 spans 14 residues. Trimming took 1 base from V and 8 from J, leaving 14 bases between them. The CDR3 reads CASSEFTTEGGYTF. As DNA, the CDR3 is TGTGCCAGCAGTGAATTTACGACCGAGGGGGGCTACACCTTC.

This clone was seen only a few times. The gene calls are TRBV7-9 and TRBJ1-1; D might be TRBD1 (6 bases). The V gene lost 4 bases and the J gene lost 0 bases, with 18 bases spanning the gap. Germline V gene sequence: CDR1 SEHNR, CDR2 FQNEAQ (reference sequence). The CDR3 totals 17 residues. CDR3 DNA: TGTGCCAGCAGCTCAGGAGCGGTGAACAGGGTGAACACTGAAGCTTTCTTT. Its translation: CASSSGAVNRVNTEAFF.

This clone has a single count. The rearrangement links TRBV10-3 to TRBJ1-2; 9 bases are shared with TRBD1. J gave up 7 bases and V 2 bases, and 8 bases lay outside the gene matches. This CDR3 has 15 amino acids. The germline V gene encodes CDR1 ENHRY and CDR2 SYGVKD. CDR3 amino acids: CAISETGQGFPGYTF. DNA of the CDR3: TGTGCCATCAGTGAGACGGGACAGGGATTCCCTGGCTACACCTTC.

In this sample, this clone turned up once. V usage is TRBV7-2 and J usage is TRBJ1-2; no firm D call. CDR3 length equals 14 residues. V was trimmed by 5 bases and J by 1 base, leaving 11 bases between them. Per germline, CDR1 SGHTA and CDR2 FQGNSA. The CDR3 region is CASSPRTDNYGYTF. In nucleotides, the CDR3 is TGTGCCAGCAGCCCACGGACGGATAACTATGGCTACACCTTC. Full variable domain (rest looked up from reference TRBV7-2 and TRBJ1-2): GAGVSQSPSNKVTEKGKDVELRCDPISGHTALYWYRQSLGQGLEFLIYFQGNSAPDKSGLPSDRFSAERTGGSVSTLTIQRTQQEDSAVYLCASSPRTDNYGYTFGSGTRLTVV.

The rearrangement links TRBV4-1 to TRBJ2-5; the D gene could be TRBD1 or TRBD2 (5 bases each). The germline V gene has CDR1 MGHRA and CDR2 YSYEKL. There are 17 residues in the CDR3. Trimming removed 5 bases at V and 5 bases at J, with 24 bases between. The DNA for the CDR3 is TGCGCCAGCAGCTTAACCGGGACGTCGAGGATTACGGAGACCCAGTACTTC. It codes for CASSLTGTSRITETQYF.

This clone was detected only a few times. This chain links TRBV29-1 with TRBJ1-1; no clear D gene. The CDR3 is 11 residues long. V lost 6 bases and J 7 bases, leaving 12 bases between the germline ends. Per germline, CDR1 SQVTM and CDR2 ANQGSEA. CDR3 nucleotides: TGCAGCGTCCCTCGTGGGGTTGAAGCTTTCTTT. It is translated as CSVPRGVEAFF.

CDR3 region: CASSTRPDTQYF. The CDR3 nucleotides are TGCGCCAGCAGCACCAGGCCAGATACGCAGTATTTT. The rearrangement uses TRBV5-1 and TRBJ2-3; no definite D call. V shed 4 bases and J shed 4 bases, with 7 bases lying between them. The V gene's germline CDR1 is SGHRS and CDR2 YFSETQ. This CDR3 has 12 residues.

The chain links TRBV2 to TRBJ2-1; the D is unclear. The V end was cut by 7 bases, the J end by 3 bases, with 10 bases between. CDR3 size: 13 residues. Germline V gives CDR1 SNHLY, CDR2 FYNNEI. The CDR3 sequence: CASTKYNYNEQFF. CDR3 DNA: TGTGCCAGCACGAAGTACAACTACAATGAGCAGTTCTTC.

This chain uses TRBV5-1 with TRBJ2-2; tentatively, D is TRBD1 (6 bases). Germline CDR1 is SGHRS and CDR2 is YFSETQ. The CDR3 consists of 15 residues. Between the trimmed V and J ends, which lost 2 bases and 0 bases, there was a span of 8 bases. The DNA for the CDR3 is TGCGCCAGCAGCTTCCCAGGGGCGAACACCGGGGAGCTGTTTTTT. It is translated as CASSFPGANTGELFF.